This T cell receptor (beta chain) was observed in a study of beta chain features in type 1 diabetes. About the study: On cell yields, gender and age, patients and healthy donors were similar. Study observations and caveats: Fewer insertions but more deletions were seen at VDJ junctions in type 1 diabetes patients.

From germline, CDR1 is SEHNR and CDR2 FQNEAQ (reference sequence). The CDR3 totals 11 residues. Trimming took 5 bases from V and 7 from J, leaving 6 bases between them. One heparinised blood draw averaging around 0.12 L was given by each donor. This clone occurred a few times. Antigen: not known. Every isolated RNA sample was fully reverse transcribed, so sequencing captured expressed TCRB transcripts. The table came from immunoSEQ multiplex PCR; TCRdb's copy has only in-frame clones and leaves some out. The sample holds about 42,000 clones, 50% seen once. The TCR comes from a woman aged 25 to 45 in good health. Sequencing was performed on stem cell memory CD4+ T cells from blood. This chain connects TRBV7-9 to TRBJ2-1; D gene unclear. The chain's CDR3 is CASSPRNEQFF. The CDR3 DNA is TGTGCCAGCAGCCCACGGAATGAGCAGTTCTTC.